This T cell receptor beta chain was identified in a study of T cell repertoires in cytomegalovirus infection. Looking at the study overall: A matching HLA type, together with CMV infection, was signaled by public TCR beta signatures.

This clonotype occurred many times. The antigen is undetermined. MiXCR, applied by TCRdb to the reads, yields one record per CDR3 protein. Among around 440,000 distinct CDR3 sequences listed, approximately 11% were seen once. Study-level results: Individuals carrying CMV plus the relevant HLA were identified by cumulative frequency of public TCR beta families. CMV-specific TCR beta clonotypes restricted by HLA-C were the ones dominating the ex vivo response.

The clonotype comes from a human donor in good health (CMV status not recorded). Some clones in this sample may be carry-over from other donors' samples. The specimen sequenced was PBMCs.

The CDR3 here is CASEGLKYEQYF. In nucleotides, the CDR3 is TGTGCCAGCGAGGGCCTTAAGTACGAGCAGTACTTC. V gene TRBV3-1 combines with J gene TRBJ2-7; D might be TRBD2 (5 bases). With 8 bases removed from V and 4 bases from J, the gap between germline ends came to 12 bases. This CDR3 spans 12 amino acids. Per the germline V gene, CDR1 is LGHDT and CDR2 is YNNKEL (reference sequence).